The 13 T cell receptor beta chains below were found in one sample sequenced in a study of technical replicates of blood from several donors. Data came from immunoSEQ multiplex PCR; TCRdb stores just in-frame clones and leaves some out. The sample consists of 50,000 to 70,000 clones, around 95% of them appearing once. The specimen was PBMCs. Receptors originate from a human donor in good health. Some clones in this sample may be carry-over from other donors' samples.

In DNA form, the CDR3 reads TGTGCCAGCAGCTTATCGGACACCAATAATTCACCCCTCCACTTT. Translated: CASSLSDTNNSPLHF. J is TRBJ1-6 and V is TRBV11-2, with a weak D call TRBD1 (5 bases). The CDR3 length is 15 residues. Germline V gives CDR1 SGHAT, CDR2 FQNNGV. V lost 2 bases and J 5 bases, leaving 10 bases between the germline ends.

The chain links TRBV27 to TRBJ2-1; possibly TRBD2 for D (5 bases). This CDR3 contains 18 residues. Looked up from germline, CDR1 is MNHEY and CDR2 is SMNVEV (reference sequence). Trimming took 2 bases from V and 0 from J, leaving 17 bases between them. CDR3 nucleotides: TGTGCCAGCAGTTTACGGACTCTACCCATAGACTCCTACAATGAGCAGTTCTTC. Residues: CASSLRTLPIDSYNEQFF.

The J gene is TRBJ2-7, the V gene TRBV11-2; 10 bases fit TRBD2. The V gene end was trimmed by 5 bases and the J gene end by 4 bases; junction bases not matched to a gene: 8. This CDR3 has 15 residues. The germline V gene encodes CDR1 SGHAT and CDR2 FQNNGV. The CDR3 reads CASSRTSGALYEQYF. CDR3 DNA sequence: TGTGCCAGCAGCCGTACTAGCGGGGCCCTTTACGAGCAGTACTTC.

V is TRBV7-6 and J is TRBJ2-7; TRBD1 aligns across 12 bases. With 1 base clipped from V and 6 bases from J, the junction kept 7 bases outside the gene matches. The germline CDR1 and CDR2 sequences are SGHVS and FNYEAQ. The CDR3 covers 16 residues. In DNA, the CDR3 is TGTGCCAGCAGCTTAGGGGACGGGACAGGGGGCAGCGAGCAGTACTTC. It encodes CASSLGDGTGGSEQYF.

J is TRBJ2-5 and V is TRBV11-2, with TRBD2 matching over 8 bases. Germline V gene sequence: CDR1 SGHAT, CDR2 FQNNGV. J lost 1 base, V lost 5 bases, and 6 bases had no gene match. The CDR3 contains 15 residues. The CDR3 coding sequence is TGTGCCAGCAGCCCAAATAGCGGGGCCCAAGAGACCCAGTACTTC. Residues: CASSPNSGAQETQYF. The full variable domain, its missing parts supplied by reference TRBV11-2 and TRBJ2-5, is EAGVAQSPRYKIIEKRQSVAFWCNPISGHATLYWYQQILGQGPKLLIQFQNNGVVDDSQLPKDRFSAERLKGVDSTLKIQPAKLEDSAVYLCASSPNSGAQETQYFGPGTRLLVL.

This clone has just a few counts. The J gene is TRBJ1-2, the V gene TRBV11-2; possible D gene TRBD1, 6 bases. V gave up 10 bases and J gave up 0 bases, with 12 bases separating them. Per germline, CDR1 SGHAT and CDR2 FQNNGV. This CDR3 contains 13 residues. The CDR3 region has the DNA TGTGCCACCAGGGGCACCGCTAACTATGGCTACACCTTC. The encoded protein is CATRGTANYGYTF.

This clone was detected only once. The chain has TRBV2 and TRBJ2-3, with TRBD1 identical over 9 bases. CDR3 size: 16 residues. Germline loops: CDR1 SNHLY, CDR2 FYNNEI. V shed 6 bases and J 4 bases; nucleotides not matched to a gene: 11. The CDR3 nucleotides read TGTGCCAGCAGCCTGCTGGGACAGGGAAGGTCAGATACGCAGTATTTT. Residues: CASSLLGQGRSDTQYF.

The genes are TRBV9 and TRBJ1-4; perhaps TRBD1 as D (6 bases). The germline V gene encodes CDR1 SGDLS and CDR2 YYNGEE. Trimming took off 4 bases at V and 3 bases at J, with 13 bases between the two ends. This CDR3 has 15 residues. The CDR3 spells CASSYTGTPNEKLFF. The CDR3 nucleotides read TGTGCCAGCAGCTACACCGGGACACCTAATGAAAAACTGTTTTTT.

This clone has just one count. The chain uses TRBV12-5 and TRBJ1-1; D is possibly TRBD1 (5 bases). V lost 0 bases, J lost 5 bases, and 7 bases lay in between. The CDR3 spans 13 residues. Germline CDR1 reads LGHNT; CDR2 reads FRNRAP. Here the CDR3 DNA reads TGTGCTAGTGGTTTGGTAAGGGGAACTGAAGCTTTCTTT. Its translation: CASGLVRGTEAFF.

V and J are TRBV5-1 and TRBJ2-7; D unclear. V lost 3 bases, J lost 0 bases, and 10 bases lay in between. The CDR3 has 14 amino acids. Germline V gene sequence: CDR1 SGHRS, CDR2 YFSETQ. CDR3 region: CASSSQASSYEQYF. CDR3 sequence (DNA): TGCGCCAGCAGCTCTCAAGCGAGCTCCTACGAGCAGTACTTC.

This clone was picked up one time. The V and J genes are TRBV7-2 and TRBJ2-5, with a weak D call TRBD2 (5 bases). Trimming took 5 bases from V and 0 from J, leaving 13 bases between them. This CDR3 region has 15 residues. Germline loops: CDR1 SGHTA, CDR2 FQGNSA. The CDR3 DNA reads TGTGCCAGCAGCCCAACCCCGGGGTACCAAGAGACCCAGTACTTC. Its translation is CASSPTPGYQETQYF. The whole variable domain, remainder taken from reference TRBV7-2 and TRBJ2-5, is GAGVSQSPSNKVTEKGKDVELRCDPISGHTALYWYRQSLGQGLEFLIYFQGNSAPDKSGLPSDRFSAERTGGSVSTLTIQRTQQEDSAVYLCASSPTPGYQETQYFGPGTRLLVL.

This chain connects TRBV15 to TRBJ2-7, with 10 bases that match TRBD2. The CDR3 runs to 18 residues. J gave up 4 bases and V 0 bases, and 12 bases lay outside the gene matches. CDR1 LNHNV and CDR2 YYDKDF come from the germline V gene (reference sequence). CDR3 sequence: CATSRDLSASGSWYEQYF. The CDR3 DNA is TGTGCCACCAGCAGAGACCTCTCGGCTAGCGGGAGTTGGTACGAGCAGTACTTC.

The rearrangement uses TRBV6-5 and TRBJ2-6; no clear D. The germline gives CDR1 MNHEY, CDR2 SVGAGI. The CDR3 sequence is 14 residues long. The V end was cut by 2 bases, the J end by 2 bases, with 4 bases between. The CDR3 DNA reads as TGTGCCAGCAGTTACGACACTGGGGCCAACGTCCTGACTTTC. It translates to CASSYDTGANVLTF.